The rows below give T cell receptor beta chains drawn from one sample of a study of blood T cells in healthy people across ages. Each CDR3 protein gets one entry after TCRdb re-called the 5' RACE reads with MiXCR. The data contain roughly 1,800,000 distinct CDR3 sequences, around half of them seen just once; the ten biggest clones take up around 2.1%. The sample taken for sequencing was blood. These receptors were obtained from a woman in her thirties or forties in good health. Each CDR3 is given with its conserved first and last residue. The D gene is left open where the match is weak. The size entry is marked missing in some rows and otherwise reads once, few, many or a size class.

TRBV20-1	-	16	TRBJ2-5	-	TGCAGTGCTAGAACGGCCGGCCTTAAGGAACGGGGGACCCAGTACTTC	CSARTAGLKERGTQYF
TRBV4-3	few	16	TRBJ1-6	TRBD1	TGCGCCAGCAGCCAACCTCGGGACAGCTATAATTCACCCCTCCACTTT	CASSQPRDSYNSPLHF
TRBV29-1	few	12	TRBJ1-2	-	TGCAGCGTGGGGACCTACGGCTATGGCTACACCTTC	CSVGTYGYGYTF
TRBV20-1	-	15	TRBJ2-3	-	TGCAGTGCTAGAGGTCAGCTTTCGGGCACAGATACGCAGTATTTT	CSARGQLSGTDTQYF
TRBV4-2	few	17	TRBJ1-6	TRBD1	TGTGCCAGCAGCCAAGCCACAGGGGGCGCGGGAAATTCACCCCTCCACTTT	CASSQATGGAGNSPLHF
TRBV7-2	few	12	TRBJ2-3	-	TGTGCCAGCAGCCAAACTACACATACGCAGTATTTT	CASSQTTHTQYF
TRBV7-8	-	14	TRBJ1-2	-	TGTGCCAGCAGCTTAGGAGCTCAGAGCTATGGCTACACCTTC	CASSLGAQSYGYTF
TRBV5-1	-	14	TRBJ1-2	TRBD1	TGCGCCAGCAGCACCTCAGGGGGGAGCTATGGCTACACCTTC	CASSTSGGSYGYTF
TRBV20-1	-	15	TRBJ2-5	TRBD1	TGCAGTGCTCCCCGACTACAGGGGGGAGGAGAGACCCAGTACTTC	CSAPRLQGGGETQYF
TRBV2	-	16	TRBJ2-1	-	TGTGCCAGCATTGTTTTCGGGACATCTCAATACAATGAGCAGTTCTTC	CASIVFGTSQYNEQFF
TRBV4-1	few	16	TRBJ2-5	-	TGCGCCAGCAGCCCTAATCACGGGACTCTAAAAGAGACCCAGTACTTC	CASSPNHGTLKETQYF
TRBV7-9	few	14	TRBJ2-3	-	TGTGCCAGCAGCTTCTCCTCAGAGACAGATACGCAGTATTTT	CASSFSSETDTQYF
TRBV3-1	-	15	TRBJ1-1	-	TGTGCCAGCAGCCAACCGCAGTGGTCGAACACTGAAGCTTTCTTT	CASSQPQWSNTEAFF
TRBV5-1	-	14	TRBJ1-1	TRBD1	TGTGCCAGCAGTTCAGGGGGAGGGAACACTGAAGCTTTCTTT	CASSSGGGNTEAFF
TRBV29-1	once	16	TRBJ2-3	TRBD2	TGCAGCGTTGAAGACTTTGCTAGCGGGAGCCGGGGTACGCAGTATTTT	CSVEDFASGSRGTQYF
TRBV13	-	15	TRBJ2-5	-	TGTGCCAGCAGCACCCGGACAGCAGCCCAAGAGACCCAGTACTTC	CASSTRTAAQETQYF
TRBV11-2	-	13	TRBJ2-5	-	TGTGCCAGCAGCCCGACCGTCCTAGGAGCCCAGTACTTC	CASSPTVLGAQYF
TRBV10-3	-	16	TRBJ2-1	TRBD2	TGTGCCATCAGTGAACCTACTAGCGGGGGATACAATGAGCAGTTCTTC	CAISEPTSGGYNEQFF